These T cell receptor beta chains were read from a single sample in a study of long-term antiretroviral therapy in people with HIV. Libraries were prepared by immunoSEQ multiplex PCR; TCRdb keeps only in-frame clonotypes and omits some of them. This sample has 48,000 or so clones, with under 90% found just once. This sample comprised unsorted PBMCs, obtained 0.8 years after starting antiretroviral therapy. The receptors were gathered from a woman aged 18-29 years with HIV. Both conserved end residues are part of each CDR3. Each record gives: CDR3 DNA, CDR3 protein, clone size, D gene, V gene, J gene. A D gene is named only where the DNA matches it firmly. Rows give clone size only sometimes, using once, few, many, or a class for an expanded clone.

CDR3nt: TGTGCCAGTAGTATAGGTAGCGGGAGCTCCCGAGAGACCCAGTACTTC
CDR3aa: CASSIGSGSSRETQYF
abundance: NA
d_gene: TRBD2
v_gene: TRBV19
j_gene: TRBJ2-5

CDR3nt: TGCGCCAGCAGCTTGAGAGGACAGGGGGACTACGAGCAGTACTTC
CDR3aa: CASSLRGQGDYEQYF
abundance: few
d_gene: TRBD1
v_gene: TRBV5-1
j_gene: TRBJ2-7

CDR3nt: TGTGCCACCAGCAGGGGAGCGGGAGAGCAGTACTTC
CDR3aa: CATSRGAGEQYF
abundance: NA
d_gene: TRBD2
v_gene: TRBV15
j_gene: TRBJ2-7

CDR3nt: TGCGCCAGCAGCTTGGGTGGGGCCGGGGAGCTGTTTTTT
CDR3aa: CASSLGGAGELFF
abundance: NA
d_gene: NA
v_gene: TRBV5-1
j_gene: TRBJ2-2

CDR3nt: TGTGCCAGCAGTGAAGTTGGGTCGGGAACCTACGAGCAGTACTTC
CDR3aa: CASSEVGSGTYEQYF
abundance: NA
d_gene: NA
v_gene: TRBV25-1
j_gene: TRBJ2-7

CDR3nt: TGTGCCAGCAGCGTAGGTGGTAGGACCGAGCAGTACTTC
CDR3aa: CASSVGGRTEQYF
abundance: NA
d_gene: NA
v_gene: TRBV9
j_gene: TRBJ2-7

CDR3nt: TGTGCCAGCTCACTAGGGACTAGCGGGAGTGTTGAGCAGTTCTTC
CDR3aa: CASSLGTSGSVEQFF
abundance: NA
d_gene: TRBD2
v_gene: TRBV18
j_gene: TRBJ2-1

CDR3nt: TGTGCCAGCAGCCAAGGAGGAGGGCCCTACGAGCAGTACTTC
CDR3aa: CASSQGGGPYEQYF
abundance: NA
d_gene: NA
v_gene: TRBV5-6
j_gene: TRBJ2-7

CDR3nt: TGTGCCAGTGGCGGGAGACACACCGGGGAGCTGTTTTTT
CDR3aa: CASGGRHTGELFF
abundance: NA
d_gene: TRBD2
v_gene: TRBV7-9
j_gene: TRBJ2-2

CDR3nt: TGTGCCAGCGTTACGGGGCAGGGGGACACCGGGGAGCTGTTTTTT
CDR3aa: CASVTGQGDTGELFF
abundance: NA
d_gene: TRBD1
v_gene: TRBV28
j_gene: TRBJ2-2

CDR3nt: TGCAGCGTTGTCAGGAGGACGGATGATGAAGCTTTCTTT
CDR3aa: CSVVRRTDDEAFF
abundance: NA
d_gene: NA
v_gene: TRBV29-1
j_gene: TRBJ1-1

CDR3nt: TGTGCCAGCAGCTTAACCCCTAATCAGCCCCAGCATTTT
CDR3aa: CASSLTPNQPQHF
abundance: NA
d_gene: NA
v_gene: TRBV13
j_gene: TRBJ1-5

CDR3nt: TGTGCCACCAGGAGACAGGGGGCGGCCGGGGAGCTGTTTTTT
CDR3aa: CATRRQGAAGELFF
abundance: NA
d_gene: TRBD1
v_gene: TRBV15
j_gene: TRBJ2-2

CDR3nt: TGCGCCAGCAGTGTAGGCTCCTACGAGCAGTACTTC
CDR3aa: CASSVGSYEQYF
abundance: NA
d_gene: NA
v_gene: TRBV10-1
j_gene: TRBJ2-7

CDR3nt: TGTGCCACCAGCAGAGTAGGGGGGGAGACCCAGTACTTC
CDR3aa: CATSRVGGETQYF
abundance: medium-sized
d_gene: NA
v_gene: TRBV15
j_gene: TRBJ2-5

CDR3nt: TGTGCCAGCAGTGACCCCAGACAGGCCGAAGTGGGGGATGAGCAGTTCTTC
CDR3aa: CASSDPRQAEVGDEQFF
abundance: NA
d_gene: NA
v_gene: TRBV25-1
j_gene: TRBJ2-1

CDR3nt: TGTGCCAGCAGCTCGGACGGGCTCAACTATGGCTACACCTTC
CDR3aa: CASSSDGLNYGYTF
abundance: NA
d_gene: NA
v_gene: TRBV5-6
j_gene: TRBJ1-2

CDR3nt: TGTGCCAGCAGGGCTAGCAGTCACGAGCAGTACTTC
CDR3aa: CASRASSHEQYF
abundance: NA
d_gene: NA
v_gene: TRBV6-6
j_gene: TRBJ2-7

CDR3nt: TGTGCCAGCAGCTTAGTCACGGGTACCCTCTCTGGAAACACCATATATTTT
CDR3aa: CASSLVTGTLSGNTIYF
abundance: NA
d_gene: NA
v_gene: TRBV7-2
j_gene: TRBJ1-3

CDR3nt: TGTGCCAGTCGCGGACAGTATGGCTACACCTTC
CDR3aa: CASRGQYGYTF
abundance: NA
d_gene: NA
v_gene: TRBV25-1
j_gene: TRBJ1-2

CDR3nt: TGTGCCGTCCCTCGGGACACCTATGGCTACACCTTC
CDR3aa: CAVPRDTYGYTF
abundance: NA
d_gene: NA
v_gene: TRBV28
j_gene: TRBJ1-2

CDR3nt: TGCGCCAGCAGCCTGAGTACTAGCGGGGGGGTTGAGCAGTTCTTC
CDR3aa: CASSLSTSGGVEQFF
abundance: NA
d_gene: TRBD2
v_gene: TRBV5-1
j_gene: TRBJ2-1

CDR3nt: TGTGCCAGCAGTGTTGAGGCGGAAACTGAAGCTTTCTTT
CDR3aa: CASSVEAETEAFF
abundance: NA
d_gene: NA
v_gene: TRBV6-4
j_gene: TRBJ1-1

CDR3nt: TGTGCCAGCAGCTTTCGAGACAGGGGTGCCTACGAGCAGTACTTC
CDR3aa: CASSFRDRGAYEQYF
abundance: NA
d_gene: TRBD1
v_gene: TRBV11-1
j_gene: TRBJ2-7

CDR3nt: TGTGCCATCAGTGCGGACGACACTGAAGCTTTCTTT
CDR3aa: CAISADDTEAFF
abundance: once
d_gene: NA
v_gene: TRBV10-3
j_gene: TRBJ1-1

CDR3nt: TGTGCCAGCAGTTTCTACCGGGGACAGGGGAGTAATGAAAAACTGTTTTTT
CDR3aa: CASSFYRGQGSNEKLFF
abundance: NA
d_gene: TRBD1
v_gene: TRBV28
j_gene: TRBJ1-4

CDR3nt: TGTGCCAGCAGCGGCCGGGGACAGGGGCGTCGGGAAAAACTGTTTTTT
CDR3aa: CASSGRGQGRREKLFF
abundance: NA
d_gene: TRBD1
v_gene: TRBV9
j_gene: TRBJ1-4

CDR3nt: TGCGCCAGCAGCTTGGACTCTGGAAACACCATATATTTT
CDR3aa: CASSLDSGNTIYF
abundance: NA
d_gene: NA
v_gene: TRBV5-1
j_gene: TRBJ1-3

CDR3nt: TGTGCCAGCAGTTACTCGACTCGGAACGAGCAGTACTTC
CDR3aa: CASSYSTRNEQYF
abundance: NA
d_gene: NA
v_gene: TRBV6-6
j_gene: TRBJ2-7

CDR3nt: TGCGCCAGCAGTCCACCCCCCCCTAGCGGGAGAGGTGATACGCAGTATTTT
CDR3aa: CASSPPPPSGRGDTQYF
abundance: NA
d_gene: TRBD2
v_gene: TRBV10-1
j_gene: TRBJ2-3

CDR3nt: TGTGCCAGCAGTGTTGGGGATCTGAATGAGCAGTTCTTC
CDR3aa: CASSVGDLNEQFF
abundance: NA
d_gene: NA
v_gene: TRBV6-4
j_gene: TRBJ2-1

CDR3nt: TGTGCCAGCAAAGGGACAGGGACCTACGAGCAGTACTTC
CDR3aa: CASKGTGTYEQYF
abundance: NA
d_gene: TRBD1
v_gene: TRBV27
j_gene: TRBJ2-7

CDR3nt: TGTGCCAGCAGTTTCTCGGACAGGGCAGGGGTACACTACACCTTC
CDR3aa: CASSFSDRAGVHYTF
abundance: NA
d_gene: TRBD1
v_gene: TRBV28
j_gene: TRBJ1-2

CDR3nt: TGTGCCAGCAGCTCAGAGAAAAACTATGGCTACACCTTC
CDR3aa: CASSSEKNYGYTF
abundance: once
d_gene: NA
v_gene: TRBV27
j_gene: TRBJ1-2

CDR3nt: TGTGCCAGCAGCCCGTCGGGGGGGCGCCCTACTGAAGCTTTCTTT
CDR3aa: CASSPSGGRPTEAFF
abundance: NA
d_gene: NA
v_gene: TRBV5-4
j_gene: TRBJ1-1

CDR3nt: TGTGCCAGCAGATCGGACAGCTACAATGAGCAGTTCTTC
CDR3aa: CASRSDSYNEQFF
abundance: NA
d_gene: NA
v_gene: TRBV4-2
j_gene: TRBJ2-1

CDR3nt: TGTGCCAGCTATTGGTGGGGGGCTCGTGGCTATGGCTACACCTTC
CDR3aa: CASYWWGARGYGYTF
abundance: NA
d_gene: NA
v_gene: TRBV28
j_gene: TRBJ1-2

CDR3nt: TGTGCTAGTGCCGGGACGGACCTCGAGCAGTACTTC
CDR3aa: CASAGTDLEQYF
abundance: NA
d_gene: NA
v_gene: TRBV12-5
j_gene: TRBJ2-7

CDR3nt: TGTGCCAGCAGACTAACCGGGACAGGGAGGCACGAGCAGTACTTC
CDR3aa: CASRLTGTGRHEQYF
abundance: NA
d_gene: TRBD1
v_gene: TRBV14
j_gene: TRBJ2-7

CDR3nt: TGTGCCAGCAGCTTAGGTCGGCTAGCGGGAGAAGCCGGGGAGCTGTTTTTT
CDR3aa: CASSLGRLAGEAGELFF
abundance: NA
d_gene: TRBD2
v_gene: TRBV7-3
j_gene: TRBJ2-2